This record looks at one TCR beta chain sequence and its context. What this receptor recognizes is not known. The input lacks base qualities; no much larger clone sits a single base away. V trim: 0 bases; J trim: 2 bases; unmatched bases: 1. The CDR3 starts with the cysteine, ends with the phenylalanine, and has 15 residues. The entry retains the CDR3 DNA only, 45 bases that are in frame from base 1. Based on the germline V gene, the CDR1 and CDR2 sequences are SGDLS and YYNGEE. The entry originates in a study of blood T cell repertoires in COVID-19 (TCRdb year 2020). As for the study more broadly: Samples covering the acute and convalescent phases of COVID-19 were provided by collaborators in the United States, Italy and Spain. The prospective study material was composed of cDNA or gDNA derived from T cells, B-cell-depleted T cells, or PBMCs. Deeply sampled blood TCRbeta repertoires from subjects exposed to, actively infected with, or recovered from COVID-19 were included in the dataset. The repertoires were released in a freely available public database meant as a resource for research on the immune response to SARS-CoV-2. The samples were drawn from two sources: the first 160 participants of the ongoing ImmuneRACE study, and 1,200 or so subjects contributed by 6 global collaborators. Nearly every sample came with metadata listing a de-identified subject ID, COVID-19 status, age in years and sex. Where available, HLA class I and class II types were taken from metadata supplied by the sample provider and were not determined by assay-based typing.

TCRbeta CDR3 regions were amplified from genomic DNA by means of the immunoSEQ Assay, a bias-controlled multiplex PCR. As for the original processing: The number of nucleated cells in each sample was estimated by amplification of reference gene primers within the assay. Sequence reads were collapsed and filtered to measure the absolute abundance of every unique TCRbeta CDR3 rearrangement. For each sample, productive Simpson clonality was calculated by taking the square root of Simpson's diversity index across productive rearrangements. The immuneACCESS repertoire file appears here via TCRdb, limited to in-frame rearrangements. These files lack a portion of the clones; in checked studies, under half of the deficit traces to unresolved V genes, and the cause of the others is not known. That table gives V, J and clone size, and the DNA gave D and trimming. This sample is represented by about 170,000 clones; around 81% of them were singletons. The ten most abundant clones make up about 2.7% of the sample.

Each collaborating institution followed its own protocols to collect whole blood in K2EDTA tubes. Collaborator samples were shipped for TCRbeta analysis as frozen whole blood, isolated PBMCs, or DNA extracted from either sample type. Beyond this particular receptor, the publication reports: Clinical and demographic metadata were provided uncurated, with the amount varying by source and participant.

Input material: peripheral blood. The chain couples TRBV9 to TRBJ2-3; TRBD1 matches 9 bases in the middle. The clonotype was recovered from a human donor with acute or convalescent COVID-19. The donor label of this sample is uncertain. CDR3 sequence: CASSVGQGDTDTQYF. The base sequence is TGTGCCAGCAGCGTAGGACAGGGGGACACAGATACGCAGTATTTT. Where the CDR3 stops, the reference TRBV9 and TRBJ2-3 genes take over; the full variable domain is DSGVTQTPKHLITATGQRVTLRCSPRSGDLSVYWYQQSLDQGLQFLIQYYNGEERAKGNILERFSAQQFPDLHSELNLSSLELGDSALYFCASSVGQGDTDTQYFGPGTRLTVL.